These 7 T cell receptor beta chains originate from one sample sequenced in a study of blood T cell repertoires in COVID-19. Repertoires were generated with immunoSEQ multiplex PCR, while TCRdb's copy carries only in-frame clones and drops some. The sample has roughly 250,000 clones; about 80% are singletons. The specimen sequenced was peripheral blood. The receptors were sampled from a woman at least 80 years old with acute or convalescent COVID-19.

This rearrangement joins TRBV6-2 or TRBV6-3 to TRBJ2-1; D might be TRBD2 (9 bases). The CDR3 loop spans 19 amino acids. CDR1 and CDR2 from the germline V gene are MNHEY and SVGEGT. V gave up 6 bases and J gave up 4 bases, with 28 bases separating them. The CDR3 region is CASSPRGRFSGSFYNEQFF. CDR3 coding DNA: TGTGCCAGCAGCCCCAGGGGGCGGTTTAGCGGGAGCTTTTACAATGAGCAGTTCTTC.

The chain has TRBV6-5 and TRBJ1-5, with a weak D call TRBD1 (5 bases). V lost 6 bases and J 3 bases, leaving 9 bases between the germline ends. The CDR3 covers 13 residues. Germline V gene lookup returns CDR1 MNHEY and CDR2 SVGAGI. The CDR3 nucleotides read TGTGCCAGCAGGGCAGGGTTCAATCAGCCCCAGCATTTT. It is translated as CASRAGFNQPQHF.

The chain couples TRBV6-6 to TRBJ1-2; the D gene is possibly TRBD1 (6 bases). The CDR3 totals 13 residues. With 0 bases removed from V and 7 bases from J, the gap between germline ends came to 9 bases. Germline V gene sequence: CDR1 MNHNY, CDR2 SVGAGI (reference sequence). The CDR3 nucleotides read TGTGCCAGCAGTTACTCGGAGACAGGTGGCTACACCTTC. It encodes CASSYSETGGYTF.

The V gene is TRBV1, the J gene TRBJ2-3; TRBD2, the table's D call, lacks a check against the DNA. TRBV1 is tagged as a pseudogene. CDR3 size: 17 residues. The CDR3 region is CTSSHSKAASAGDTQYF. The CDR3 bases are TGCACCAGCAGCCACTCTAAGGCGGCTAGTGCTGGAGATACGCAGTATTTT.

This clone showed up just a few times. The chain is built from TRBV7-9 and TRBJ1-2; no reliable D call. The CDR3 contains 13 residues. Trimming took 4 bases from V and 8 from J, leaving 14 bases between them. Germline CDR1 reads SEHNR; CDR2 reads FQNEAQ (reference sequence). This CDR3 reads CASSSYSMRGYTF. The CDR3 DNA follows: TGTGCCAGCAGCTCCTATTCAATGAGGGGCTACACCTTC.

This clone appeared a few times. V is TRBV5-1 and J is TRBJ1-2; the D is unclear. The CDR3 length is 13 residues. V lost 6 bases to trimming and J lost 7 bases, with 16 bases between them. Germline V gene sequence: CDR1 SGHRS, CDR2 YFSETQ. The CDR3, as DNA: TGCGCCAGCACGCCCGAACCCGGTCGTGGCTACACCTTC. It encodes CASTPEPGRGYTF.

This chain links TRBV19 with TRBJ2-7, with TRBD2 identical over 12 bases. There are 16 residues in the CDR3. Germline loops: CDR1 LNHDA, CDR2 SQIVND (reference sequence). V trimming: 5 bases; J trimming: 2 bases; junction bases outside the gene matches: 7. CDR3 bases: TGTGCCAGTAGTGAGACTAGCGGGAGAACGGCCTACGAGCAGTACTTC. This codes for CASSETSGRTAYEQYF. Supplemented by reference TRBV19 and TRBJ2-7, the full variable domain reads DGGITQSPKYLFRKEGQNVTLSCEQNLNHDAMYWYRQDPGQGLRLIYYSQIVNDFQKGDIAEGYSVSREKKESFPLTVTSAQKNPTAFYLCASSETSGRTAYEQYFGPGTRLTVT.